Presented here are 27 T cell receptor beta chains from one specimen sequenced in a study of T cell changes during pregnancy in multiple sclerosis. Measured with immunoSEQ multiplex PCR; TCRdb has only the in-frame clones, and not every one. Of 90,000 to 100,000 clones listed, approximately 95% were seen once; the top ten hold around 4%. The specimen comprised peripheral blood, sampled in the first trimester of pregnancy. The receptors were gathered from a female donor with multiple sclerosis, enrolled in a pregnancy study.

The chain uses TRBV5-6 and TRBJ1-1; unclear D gene. There are 14 residues in the CDR3. The ends were cut back, 0 bases at V and 4 bases at J, with 10 bases in the middle. Germline CDR1 and CDR2: SGHDT and YYEEEE. The CDR3 sequence is CASSLGSPGTEAFF. CDR3 sequence (DNA): TGTGCCAGCAGCTTGGGTAGCCCGGGCACTGAAGCTTTCTTT.

CDR3 region: CSALGQSPFF. The DNA for the CDR3 is TGCAGTGCGCTGGGACAGTCCCCTTTCTTT. The chain uses TRBV20-1 and TRBJ1-1, with 7 bases fitting TRBD1. The V gene's germline CDR1 is DFQATT and CDR2 SNEGSKA (reference sequence). The J segment lost 12 bases and the V segment lost 6 bases, leaving 7 bases of the junction unmatched. This CDR3 is 10 amino acids long.

The rearrangement uses TRBV5-1 and TRBJ1-1, with D possibly TRBD1 on 6 matching bases. Per the germline V gene, CDR1 is SGHRS and CDR2 is YFSETQ. The V gene lost 2 bases and the J gene lost 2 bases, with 16 bases spanning the gap. CDR3 length equals 16 residues. The CDR3 region is CASSFRVGRGNTEAFF. In DNA, the CDR3 is TGCGCCAGCAGCTTTAGGGTGGGCAGGGGAAACACTGAAGCTTTCTTT.

The CDR3 bases are TGTGCCAGCTCACCACCGACAGATCTGGCGGCGGCAGATACGCAGTATTTT. This encodes CASSPPTDLAAADTQYF. This chain joins TRBV18 and TRBJ2-3; possible D gene TRBD1, 5 bases. This CDR3 comprises 17 residues. Trimming left V 0 bases short and J 4 bases short, with 17 bases between. The germline V gene has CDR1 KGHSH and CDR2 LQKENI.

V and J are TRBV10-3 and TRBJ1-1, with TRBD1 identical over 9 bases. V lost 8 bases and J lost 0; bases outside the gene matches: 4. The CDR3 loop spans 14 amino acids. Per germline, CDR1 ENHRY and CDR2 SYGVKD. The CDR3 DNA follows: TGTGCCATCGGCCGGGACAGGGTGAACACTGAAGCTTTCTTT. Amino acid sequence: CAIGRDRVNTEAFF.

A note on this clone: One junction end does not reproduce the germline sequence, and a read error may be involved. The gene calls are TRBV12-5 and TRBJ2-7; 9 nucleotides align to TRBD1. Per the germline V gene, CDR1 is LGHNT and CDR2 is FRNRAP. The CDR3 runs to 13 residues. CDR3 sequence reads: CASGLDGTGKPVF. The CDR3 DNA sequence: TGTGCTAGTGGTTTGGACGGGACAGGGAAGCCCGTTTTC.

The chain is built from TRBV6-6 and TRBJ1-4; possibly TRBD1 for D (6 bases). V lost 0 bases to trimming and J lost 7 bases, with 12 bases between them. The CDR3 is 15 residues long. Per the germline V gene, CDR1 is MNHNY and CDR2 is SVGAGI (reference sequence). Here the CDR3 reads CASSYSRQAGEKLFF. The CDR3 nucleotides are TGTGCCAGCAGTTACTCCAGACAGGCTGGTGAAAAACTGTTTTTT.

This clone was seen more than once but under ten times. V gene TRBV7-2 combines with J gene TRBJ2-7; D might be TRBD2 (5 bases). V lost 7 bases and J 2 bases, leaving 12 bases between the germline ends. Germline assignment: CDR1 SGHTA and CDR2 FQGNSA. The CDR3 consists of 13 residues. The DNA for the CDR3 is TGTGCCAGCACCGTAACCGGGACCTACGAGCAGTACTTC. Amino acid sequence: CASTVTGTYEQYF.

V is TRBV2 and J is TRBJ1-2, with 8 nucleotides matching TRBD1. Trimming at V came to 10 bases and at J to 5 bases, leaving 12 bases not matched to a gene. CDR3 length equals 14 residues. Germline lookup yields CDR1 SNHLY and CDR2 FYNNEI. The CDR3 coding sequence is TGTGCCATAGGACAGGGAACGGGGGCGTATGGCTACACCTTC. This gives the protein CAIGQGTGAYGYTF.

V and J are TRBV7-6 and TRBJ1-4; 7 bases are a match to TRBD1. Germline V lookup: CDR1 SGHVS, CDR2 FNYEAQ. The CDR3 covers 15 residues. Trimming at V came to 5 bases and at J to 7 bases, leaving 10 bases not matched to a gene. CDR3 region: CASSPEGAISEKLFF. In DNA, the CDR3 is TGTGCCAGCAGCCCGGAGGGGGCGATAAGTGAAAAACTGTTTTTT.

This chain connects TRBV7-3 to TRBJ2-1, with 8 bases lining up with TRBD2. This CDR3 has 15 amino acids. CDR1 is SGHTA, CDR2 FQGTGA, per germline. Trimming cost V 1 base and J 7 bases; bases outside gene matches: 6. DNA for the CDR3: TGTGCCAGCAGCTTAATGGCGGGGGGTATTAATGAGCAGTTCTTC. Protein sequence: CASSLMAGGINEQFF.

The rearrangement links TRBV5-1 to TRBJ2-1; tentative D call: TRBD1 (6 bases). This CDR3 is 15 amino acids long. Germline V CDR1 and CDR2: SGHRS, YFSETQ. V was shortened by 0 bases and J by 3 bases, with 10 bases between the two germline ends. CDR3 residues: CASSLETGRYNEQFF. Written as DNA, the CDR3 is TGCGCCAGCAGCTTGGAAACAGGGCGCTACAATGAGCAGTTCTTC.

The rearrangement links TRBV5-5 to TRBJ1-1, with a tentative D call TRBD1 (6 bases). V lost 0 bases, J lost 11 bases, and 17 bases lay in between. The CDR3 loop spans 14 amino acids. Germline-derived CDR1 and CDR2 are SGHKS and YYEKEE (reference sequence). The CDR3 sequence is CASSLGSTGMNAFF. CDR3 nucleotide sequence: TGTGCCAGCAGCTTGGGATCGACAGGCATGAACGCTTTCTTT.

The rearrangement uses TRBV6-1 and TRBJ2-1; 9 nucleotides match TRBD2. V lost 4 bases and J lost 0; bases outside the gene matches: 10. Germline assignment: CDR1 MNHNS and CDR2 SASEGT. The CDR3 length is 18 residues. The CDR3 nucleotides are TGTGCCAGCAGTGTTACCCTAGCGGGATCGAGCTCCTACAATGAGCAGTTCTTC. Its protein is CASSVTLAGSSSYNEQFF.

This clone was recorded only once. This chain joins TRBV27 and TRBJ1-6; TRBD1 matches at 7 bases. The CDR3 has 15 amino acids. The J segment lost 10 bases and the V segment lost 5 bases, leaving 11 bases of the junction unmatched. CDR1 and CDR2 (germline): MNHEY, SMNVEV (reference sequence). DNA of the CDR3: TGTGCCAGCAGTCCGCGACAGGGTGTCGGCTCACCCCTCCACTTT. As protein: CASSPRQGVGSPLHF.

The gene calls are TRBV6-1 and TRBJ1-2, with 8 bases matching TRBD1. The CDR3 has 15 residues. CDR1 and CDR2 (germline): MNHNS, SASEGT. Trimming cost V 5 bases and J 3 bases; bases outside gene matches: 8. CDR3 region: CASSLPGQAYYGYTF. As DNA, the CDR3 is TGTGCCAGCAGTTTACCGGGACAGGCTTACTATGGCTACACCTTC.

This chain joins TRBV4-1 and TRBJ1-4, with a tentative D call TRBD1 (6 bases). This CDR3 has 16 amino acids. The germline V gene has CDR1 MGHRA and CDR2 YSYEKL. Trimming removed 1 base from V and 7 bases from J, with 16 bases in between. The CDR3 DNA is TGCGCCAGCAGCCAAGCCTCAGGGGCGGGGGGTGAAAAACTGTTTTTT. It yields the protein CASSQASGAGGEKLFF.

The sample holds a few counts of this clone. The J gene is TRBJ2-1, the V gene TRBV9; 7 bases map to TRBD1. V lost 4 bases to trimming and J lost 6 bases; unmatched junction nucleotides: 4. Germline CDR1 SGDLS, CDR2 YYNGEE. The CDR3 consists of 13 residues. As DNA, the CDR3 is TGTGCCAGCAGCATCCGGGACAGCAATGAGCAGTTCTTC. This codes for CASSIRDSNEQFF.

V gene TRBV6-1 combines with J gene TRBJ1-4, with D perhaps matching TRBD1 (6 bases). Trimming stripped 8 bases from V and 5 bases from J, with 15 bases between. This CDR3 comprises 14 residues. Germline CDR1 and CDR2: MNHNS and SASEGT. CDR3 nucleotide sequence: TGTGCCAGCTCCCGGGGGGCGGAAAATGAAAAACTGTTTTTT. Residues: CASSRGAENEKLFF.

This clone showed up just once. The chain combines TRBV13 with TRBJ2-5; no clear D gene. The V and J ends lost 0 bases and 2 bases respectively, with 13 bases between them. This CDR3 has 16 residues. The germline V gene encodes CDR1 PRHDT and CDR2 FYEKMQ (reference sequence). The CDR3 region is CASSLGVATHQETQYF. DNA of the CDR3: TGTGCCAGCAGCTTAGGTGTGGCCACCCATCAAGAGACCCAGTACTTC.

About this clone: This sample includes further DNA sequences coding for the same CDR3. The chain recombines TRBV18 with TRBJ1-6; 8 nucleotides align to TRBD1. V was pared by 2 bases and J by 7 bases, with 1 base of the junction left unmatched. CDR1 is KGHSH and CDR2 is LQKENI in the germline V gene. The CDR3 is 14 amino acids. The chain's CDR3 is CASSPGTGNSPLHF. The CDR3 DNA follows: TGTGCCAGCTCACCAGGGACAGGAAATTCACCCCTCCACTTT.

The CDR3 DNA reads as TGCGCCAGCAGCCTGGACAGGGAGTCCGAGCAGTACTTC. Translating it yields CASSLDRESEQYF. The V call is TRBV10-1, the J call TRBJ2-7, with 8 nucleotides matching TRBD1. Germline V lookup: CDR1 WNHNN, CDR2 SYGVQD (reference sequence). The length of the CDR3 is 13 residues. V shed 6 bases, J shed 6 bases, and the junction held 7 bases outside the gene matches.

The DNA of the CDR3 is TGTGCCAGCAGCCCTCGACATGCCTACGAGCAGTACTTC. Protein sequence: CASSPRHAYEQYF. The chain uses TRBV7-9 and TRBJ2-7, with D hard to call. The CDR3 extends over 13 amino acids. V gave up 5 bases and J gave up 2 bases, with 10 bases separating them. Germline assignment: CDR1 SEHNR and CDR2 FQNEAQ (reference sequence).

The V gene is TRBV7-9, the J gene TRBJ2-1; no clear D. The CDR3 sequence is 15 residues long. Looked up from germline, CDR1 is SEHNR and CDR2 is FQNEAQ (reference sequence). Deletions cut 3 bases from V and 10 bases from J, with 19 bases between. Written as DNA, the CDR3 is TGTGCCAGCAGCTTGCTGGTACGAGTTGCAGGAGAGCAGTTCTTC. Residues: CASSLLVRVAGEQFF.

V is TRBV7-3 and J is TRBJ2-2; D remains ambiguous. V was trimmed by 5 bases and J by 4 bases, leaving 5 bases between them. The CDR3 contains 12 residues. In germline, CDR1 is SGHTA, CDR2 FQGTGA. The CDR3 region is CASSPSTGELFF. CDR3 bases: TGTGCCAGCAGCCCGAGCACCGGGGAGCTGTTTTTT.

The CDR3 DNA is TGCGCCAGCAGCCAGATAGACAGCCCCAATCAGCCCCAGCATTTT. The encoded protein is CASSQIDSPNQPQHF. This chain links TRBV4-1 with TRBJ1-5; D is possibly TRBD1 (5 bases). The germline V and J ends were trimmed by 3 bases and 3 bases, with 12 bases remaining between them. From germline, CDR1 is MGHRA and CDR2 YSYEKL. This CDR3 has 15 amino acids.

The J gene is TRBJ2-5, the V gene TRBV5-1, with 8 bases matching TRBD2. Germline values: CDR1 SGHRS, CDR2 YFSETQ. The CDR3 has 16 amino acids. J lost 0 bases, V lost 2 bases, and 6 bases had no gene match. CDR3 DNA: TGCGCCAGCAGCTTCGGGAGCGGGGGCTACCAAGAGACCCAGTACTTC. Its translation: CASSFGSGGYQETQYF.